Each of the 9 T cell receptor beta chains below was sequenced from the same sample in a study of response to subunit inactivated influenza vaccine. A single record per CDR3 protein comes from TCRdb applying MiXCR to the RT-PCR reads. Of over 750,000 distinct CDR3 sequences detected, 21% appear once; the ten largest clones hold 10%. The specimen comprised PBMCs from blood, sampled 4 to 6 days after vaccination. The receptors were gathered from a man aged 50 to 59 who received an inactivated influenza vaccine.

The CDR3 nucleotides are TGTGCCAGCAGCTTATTCCAGAATTACAATGAGCAGTTCTTC. Translated, it gives CASSLFQNYNEQFF. This chain connects TRBV7-2 to TRBJ2-1, with D hard to call. Germline loops: CDR1 SGHTA, CDR2 FQGNSA. The CDR3 length is 14 residues. Deletions cut 2 bases from V and 4 bases from J, with 9 bases between.

This chain links TRBV7-8 with TRBJ2-5, with TRBD2 identical over 7 bases. The germline CDR1 and CDR2 sequences are SGHVS and FQNEAQ. Trimming at V came to 0 bases and at J to 5 bases, leaving 6 bases not matched to a gene. This CDR3 is built from 15 residues. CDR3: CASSLAQGGWETQYF. As DNA, the CDR3 is TGTGCCAGCAGCTTAGCCCAGGGAGGGTGGGAGACCCAGTACTTC. The full variable domain, its missing parts supplied by reference TRBV7-8 and TRBJ2-5, is GAGVSQSPRYKVAKRGQDVALRCDPISGHVSLFWYQQALGQGPEFLTYFQNEAQLDKSGLPSDRFFAERPEGSVSTLKIQRTQQEDSAVYLCASSLAQGGWETQYFGPGTRLLVL.

The chain is built from TRBV20-1 and TRBJ1-5; the match to TRBD1 covers 10 bases. Trimming removed 4 bases from V and 6 bases from J; junction bases left unmatched: 9. The germline V gene has CDR1 DFQATT and CDR2 SNEGSKA (reference sequence). This CDR3 spans 15 amino acids. This chain's CDR3 is CSAIGTGESSQPQHF. CDR3 DNA sequence: TGCAGTGCTATCGGGACAGGGGAGAGTAGTCAGCCCCAGCATTTT.

The table lists this clonotype with a few counts. This sequence joins TRBV10-1 and TRBJ2-2; 8 bases are shared with TRBD2. The V gene end was trimmed by 2 bases and the J gene end by 2 bases; junction bases not matched to a gene: 4. The CDR3 is made up of 16 amino acids. The germline V gene encodes CDR1 WNHNN and CDR2 SYGVQD (reference sequence). CDR3 sequence reads: CASSEPGGGNTGELFF. The CDR3 DNA sequence: TGCGCCAGCAGTGAGCCGGGGGGGGGCAACACCGGGGAGCTGTTTTTT.

A note on this clonotype: A junction end diverges from the germline sequence, so it may reflect a read error. This chain joins TRBV9 and TRBJ2-3; 8 positions agree with TRBD1. Looked up from germline, CDR1 is SGDLS and CDR2 is YYNGEE. The CDR3 sequence is 15 residues long. CDR3 amino acids: CASSAPDRVGDTQYF. In DNA form, the CDR3 reads TGTGCCAGCAGCGCCCCGGACAGGGTGGGGGATACGCAATATTTT.

The rearrangement joins TRBV9 to TRBJ2-7; perhaps TRBD2 as D (6 bases). V was clipped by 4 bases and J by 0 bases, with 14 bases between them. This CDR3 comprises 15 residues. Germline values: CDR1 SGDLS, CDR2 YYNGEE. CDR3 in amino acids: CASSPSGLSSYEQYF. In DNA, the CDR3 is TGTGCCAGCAGCCCCAGCGGGCTGAGCTCCTACGAGCAGTACTTC.

This clonotype was seen a few times. This chain links TRBV28 with TRBJ2-5, with 9 bases aligning to TRBD2. The CDR3 loop spans 17 amino acids. J gave up 2 bases and V 6 bases, and 13 bases lay outside the gene matches. Germline V gene data show CDR1 as MDHEN and CDR2 as SYDVKM. CDR3 sequence: CASRPGSLAGGQETQYF. The CDR3 region has the DNA TGTGCCAGCAGGCCCGGCAGTCTCGCGGGGGGGCAAGAGACCCAGTACTTC.

This clonotype was seen more than once but under ten times. V usage is TRBV4-2 and J usage is TRBJ2-1; 7 bases match TRBD2. Germline values: CDR1 LGHNA, CDR2 YNFKEQ. With 0 bases clipped from V and 5 bases from J, the junction kept 10 bases outside the gene matches. This CDR3 is built from 17 residues. The CDR3 DNA reads as TGTGCCAGCAGCCAAGATCAGGCGGGAGTGAGTCACAATGAGCAGTTCTTC. This sequence encodes CASSQDQAGVSHNEQFF.

This clonotype was recorded a few times. The J gene is TRBJ1-1, the V gene TRBV6-1; 12 bases fit TRBD1. CDR3 size: 14 residues. The germline V gene has CDR1 MNHNS and CDR2 SASEGT. The J segment lost 10 bases and the V segment lost 5 bases, leaving 8 bases of the junction unmatched. CDR3 in amino acids: CASSPGQGAQGAFF. The CDR3, as DNA: TGTGCCAGCAGTCCGGGACAGGGGGCGCAGGGAGCTTTCTTT.